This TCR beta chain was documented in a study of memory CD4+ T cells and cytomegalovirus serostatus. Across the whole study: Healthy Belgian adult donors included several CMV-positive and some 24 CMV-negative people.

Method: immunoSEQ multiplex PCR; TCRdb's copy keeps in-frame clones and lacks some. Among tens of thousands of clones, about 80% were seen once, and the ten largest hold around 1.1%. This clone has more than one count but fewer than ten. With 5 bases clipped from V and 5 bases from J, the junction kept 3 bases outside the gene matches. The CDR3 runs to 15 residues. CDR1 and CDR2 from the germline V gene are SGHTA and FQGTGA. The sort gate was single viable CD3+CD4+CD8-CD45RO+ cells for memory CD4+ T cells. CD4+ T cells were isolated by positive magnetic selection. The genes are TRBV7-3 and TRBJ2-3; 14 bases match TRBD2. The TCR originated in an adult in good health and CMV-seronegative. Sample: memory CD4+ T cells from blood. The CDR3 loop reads CASSRLAGGRDTQYF. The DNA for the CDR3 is TGTGCCAGCAGCCGACTAGCGGGAGGGCGAGATACGCAGTATTTT.